One and the same sample provided the 6 T cell receptor beta chains below, sequenced in a study of T cells in Graves' hyperthyroidism and ophthalmopathy. RNA transcripts gave rise to amplified TCR beta CDR3 regions. RT-PCR in the first round (using the HTBI primer set) targeted the TCR CDR3. TCRdb passed the multiplex PCR reads through MiXCR, listing each CDR3 protein once. The profile shows 700,000 or so distinct CDR3 sequences, about a sixth of them singletons. Source material: blood. Receptors were obtained from a man younger than 30 with Graves' hyperthyroidism.

This clonotype was observed at least ten times. V usage is TRBV30 and J usage is TRBJ2-1, with D perhaps TRBD2 (6 bases). The V gene lost 0 bases and the J gene lost 2 bases, with 17 bases spanning the gap. CDR1 is GTSNPN, CDR2 SVGIG, per germline (reference sequence). This CDR3 is built from 17 residues. The CDR3 region is CAWSVNKFGGTYNEQFF. The DNA for the CDR3 is TGTGCCTGGAGTGTCAATAAATTTGGCGGGACCTACAATGAGCAGTTCTTC.

The table lists this clonotype with a few counts. J is TRBJ2-5 and V is TRBV20-1; D possibly corresponds to TRBD1 (6 bases). With 5 bases removed from V and 1 base from J, the gap between germline ends came to 14 bases. Germline V gene lookup returns CDR1 DFQATT and CDR2 SNEGSKA (reference sequence). The CDR3 totals 14 residues. The CDR3 sequence: CSASRQDPQETQYF. DNA for the CDR3: TGCAGTGCTTCCAGACAGGACCCCCAAGAGACCCAGTACTTC.

The chain has TRBV6-1 and TRBJ1-4; D unclear. Trimming stripped 4 bases from V and 10 bases from J, with 10 bases between. CDR1 MNHNS and CDR2 SASEGT come from the germline V gene. This CDR3 contains 12 residues. In nucleotides, the CDR3 is TGTGCCAGCAGTGGGGTGGGAGGAAAACTGTTTTTT. Protein: CASSGVGGKLFF.

The rearrangement links TRBV7-9 to TRBJ2-1; TRBD2 aligns across 7 bases. Germline V lookup: CDR1 SEHNR, CDR2 FQNEAQ (reference sequence). The CDR3 loop spans 16 amino acids. Trimming removed 6 bases from V and 3 bases from J; junction bases left unmatched: 11. CDR3 protein: CASSPSSGSYYNEQFF. DNA of the CDR3: TGTGCCAGCAGTCCGAGTAGCGGGTCTTACTACAATGAGCAGTTCTTC.

This clonotype was seen only a few times. V usage is TRBV11-2 and J usage is TRBJ2-2; 12 bases are a match to TRBD2. With 8 bases clipped from V and 6 bases from J, the junction kept 7 bases outside the gene matches. CDR1 is SGHAT and CDR2 is FQNNGV in the germline V gene. CDR3 length: 15 amino acids. The CDR3 here is CASRTTSGRPGELFF. CDR3 nucleotides: TGTGCCAGCCGAACTACTAGCGGGAGGCCCGGGGAGCTGTTTTTT.

This clonotype was counted many times. The rearrangement uses TRBV6-2 or TRBV6-3 and TRBJ2-3; D uncertain. The germline gives CDR1 MNHEY, CDR2 SVGEGT. The CDR3 totals 15 residues. V was clipped by 7 bases and J by 2 bases, with 16 bases between them. CDR3 DNA: TGTGCCAGCATCCACGGTCTGGGCTTCACAGATACGCAGTATTTT. This encodes CASIHGLGFTDTQYF.